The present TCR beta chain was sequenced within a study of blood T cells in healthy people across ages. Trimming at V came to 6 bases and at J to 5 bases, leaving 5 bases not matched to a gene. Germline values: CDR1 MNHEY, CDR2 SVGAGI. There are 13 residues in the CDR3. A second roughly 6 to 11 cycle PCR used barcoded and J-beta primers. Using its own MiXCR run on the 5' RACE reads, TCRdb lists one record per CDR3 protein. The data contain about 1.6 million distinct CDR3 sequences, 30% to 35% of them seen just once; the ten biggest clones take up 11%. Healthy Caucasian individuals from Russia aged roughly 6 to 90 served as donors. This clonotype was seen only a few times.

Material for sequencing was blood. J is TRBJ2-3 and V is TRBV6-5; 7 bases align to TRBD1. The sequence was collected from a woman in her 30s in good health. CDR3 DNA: TGTGCCAGCAGACCTGACAGGGTAGATACGCAGTATTTT. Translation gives CASRPDRVDTQYF.